The text below deals with one T cell receptor beta chain. Its cognate antigen is unknown. Clones were read by immunoSEQ multiplex PCR, and TCRdb kept only the in-frame ones, dropping some. Among about 4,000 clones listed, less than 80% were seen once. Recipients were bled about 28 days pretransplant and at posttransplant days 30, 100, 180. The data are from a study of T cell clonotyping in hematopoietic cell transplantation. Whole-study results and caveats: Few recipient clonotypes overlapped donors; over 95% were de novo at given depth. Pathologically expanded recipient clonotypes increased progressively from day 30 to day 180 as diversity fell. No sorting was done, leaving CD4 and CD8 contributions mixed.

Looked up from germline, CDR1 is MNHEY and CDR2 is SMNVEV (reference sequence). Trimming removed 2 bases from V and 6 bases from J; junction bases left unmatched: 10. The CDR3 has 16 amino acids. This chain uses TRBV27 with TRBJ2-3; 8 nucleotides line up with TRBD2. This TCR came from a female patient aged 45 to 65 who had an allogeneic stem cell transplant from an unrelated donor, so the T cells may come from the graft donor. Some clones in this sample may be carry-over from other donors' samples. This sample comprised peripheral blood mononuclear cells, obtained at the time of graft-versus-host disease after allogeneic stem cell transplant. The CDR3 nucleotides are TGTGCCAGCAGTTTAAGTTGGGGGACTAGTGCCGATACGCAGTATTTT. This sequence encodes CASSLSWGTSADTQYF.